These 10 T cell receptor beta chains were sequenced from one sample in a study of cytomegalovirus exposure and HLA in healthy donors. Vbeta (60) and Jbeta (13) primers were used in the PCR. The assay was immunoSEQ multiplex PCR, and TCRdb's table has in-frame clones only and misses some. Of over 150,000 clones listed, 80% to 90% are singletons. What was sequenced was PBMCs. These TCRs come from a woman aged 45-65 years in good health and CMV-seronegative.

This chain joins TRBV2 and TRBJ2-7; the match to TRBD1 covers 8 bases. Germline V CDR1 and CDR2: SNHLY, FYNNEI. The ends lost 5 bases at V and 6 bases at J; junction bases unmatched: 9. The CDR3 sequence is 14 residues long. The CDR3 loop reads CASSSRTGFFEQYF. Here the CDR3 DNA reads TGTGCCAGCAGTTCCAGGACAGGGTTTTTCGAGCAGTACTTC.

The genes are TRBV4-3 and TRBJ2-3, with 12 positions matching TRBD2. After removal of 5 bases from V and 4 bases from J, the junction contained 7 bases not matched to a gene. The CDR3 loop spans 16 amino acids. Germline CDR1 is LGHNA and CDR2 is YSLEER. The DNA of the CDR3 is TGCGCCAGCAGCATTCGACTAGCGGGAGTGGCAGATACGCAGTATTTT. Translation gives CASSIRLAGVADTQYF.

V usage is TRBV5-6 and J usage is TRBJ2-5; 8 bases align to TRBD2. V trimming: 1 base; J trimming: 2 bases; junction bases outside the gene matches: 7. This CDR3 region has 16 residues. Germline CDR1 and CDR2: SGHDT and YYEEEE. CDR3 in amino acids: CASSLREGKPQETQYF. The CDR3 bases are TGTGCCAGCAGCTTGCGGGAGGGGAAACCACAAGAGACCCAGTACTTC.

DNA for the CDR3: TGTGCCAGCAGTGAGCTGAGTCTAGCGGGTGGGGGTAATGAGCAGTTCTTC. It yields the protein CASSELSLAGGGNEQFF. The rearrangement uses TRBV6-1 and TRBJ2-1; 8 bases match TRBD2. V shed 3 bases and J 7 bases; nucleotides not matched to a gene: 14. The germline V gene has CDR1 MNHNS and CDR2 SASEGT. The CDR3 loop spans 17 amino acids.

This clone appeared a single time. The J gene is TRBJ2-4, the V gene TRBV28, with D possibly TRBD2 on 6 matching bases. Trimming pared 8 bases from V and 10 bases from J, leaving 15 bases between. CDR1 is MDHEN, CDR2 SYDVKM, per germline. There are 12 residues in the CDR3. Here the CDR3 DNA reads TGTGCCAGCGAGGACGGGAGCTCAATTCAGTACTTC. Protein sequence: CASEDGSSIQYF.

J is TRBJ2-5 and V is TRBV10-2, with 7 nucleotides matching TRBD1. The ends lost 5 bases at V and 0 bases at J; junction bases unmatched: 6. The CDR3 runs to 15 residues. CDR1 WSHSY and CDR2 SAAADI come from the germline V gene. The CDR3 loop is CASSPGQSYQETQYF. CDR3 sequence (DNA): TGCGCCAGCAGTCCGGGACAGTCGTACCAAGAGACCCAGTACTTC.

This clone has only one observation. The chain links TRBV4-2 to TRBJ1-2; perhaps TRBD1 as D (5 bases). Trimming took 0 bases from V and 5 from J, leaving 10 bases between them. CDR1 is LGHNA, CDR2 YNFKEQ, per germline. The CDR3 has 14 residues. The CDR3, as DNA: TGTGCCAGCAGCCAAGATCCCACAGGTTATGGCTACACCTTC. Translation gives CASSQDPTGYGYTF.

The chain links TRBV7-2 to TRBJ2-7, with 8 bases aligning to TRBD2. V shed 5 bases, J shed 7 bases, and the junction held 13 bases outside the gene matches. The CDR3 runs to 15 residues. The germline V gene encodes CDR1 SGHTA and CDR2 FQGNSA. The CDR3 reads CASSPGGGGRGEQYF. In DNA form, the CDR3 reads TGTGCCAGCAGCCCCGGGGGGGGCGGGAGAGGGGAGCAGTACTTC.

The chain couples TRBV11-2 to TRBJ2-3; D gene unclear. The length of the CDR3 is 14 residues. Germline lookup yields CDR1 SGHAT and CDR2 FQNNGV. Trimming took off 0 bases at V and 6 bases at J, with 10 bases between the two ends. CDR3 protein: CASSLDLGWDTQYF. The CDR3 coding sequence is TGTGCCAGCAGCTTAGATCTCGGGTGGGATACGCAGTATTTT. The full variable domain, in which reference TRBV11-2 and TRBJ2-3 provide the parts outside the CDR3, is EAGVAQSPRYKIIEKRQSVAFWCNPISGHATLYWYQQILGQGPKLLIQFQNNGVVDDSQLPKDRFSAERLKGVDSTLKIQPAKLEDSAVYLCASSLDLGWDTQYFGPGTRLTVL.

The chain carries TRBV9 and TRBJ1-1, with D perhaps TRBD1 (6 bases). The V end lost 0 bases, the J end lost 8 bases, and 17 bases lay between the germline ends. Germline CDR1 and CDR2: SGDLS and YYNGEE. The CDR3 extends over 15 amino acids. The CDR3 nucleotides read TGTGCCAGCAGCGTAGCTGGGGGCCCGTCGTCCGAAGCTTTCTTT. Translation: CASSVAGGPSSEAFF.